The sequence of this TCR beta chain was determined in a study of T cells in Graves' hyperthyroidism and ophthalmopathy. Reasons for excluding patients were uncontrolled infection, other autoimmune disease, pregnancy or lactation. Diagnosing involved the use of clinical symptoms, serum thyroxine and TRAb, thyroid ultrasound and orbital computed tomography. There are 16 residues in the CDR3. V gave up 6 bases and J gave up 5 bases; unmatched junction bases: 7. This clonotype was picked up a small number of times. RNA transcripts were the template for amplifying TCR beta CDR3 regions. First-round RT-PCR of the TCR CDR3 relied on the HTBI primer set. One entry per CDR3 protein results from TCRdb running MiXCR on the multiplex PCR reads. This table holds under 300,000 distinct CDR3 sequences, roughly 22% found once.

The genes are TRBV12-3 or TRBV12-4 and TRBJ2-3, with TRBD2 identical over 14 bases. The clonotype was recovered from a man aged 25-40 years with Graves' ophthalmopathy. The sample taken for sequencing was blood. This CDR3 is CASSHGLAGGVDTQYF. The CDR3 nucleotides are TGTGCCAGCAGCCATGGACTAGCGGGAGGAGTAGATACGCAGTATTTT.